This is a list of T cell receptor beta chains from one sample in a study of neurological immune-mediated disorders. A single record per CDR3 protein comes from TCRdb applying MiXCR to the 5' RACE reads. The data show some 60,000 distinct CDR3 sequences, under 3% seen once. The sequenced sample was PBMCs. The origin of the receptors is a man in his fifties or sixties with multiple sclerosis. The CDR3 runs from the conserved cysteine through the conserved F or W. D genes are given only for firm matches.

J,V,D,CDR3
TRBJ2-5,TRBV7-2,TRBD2,CASSLGLAGGGETQYF
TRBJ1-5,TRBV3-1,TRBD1,CASSPGQGDNQPQHF
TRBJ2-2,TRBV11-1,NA,CASSLGGAAGELFF
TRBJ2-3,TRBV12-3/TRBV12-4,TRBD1,CASSFKGQGEDTQYF
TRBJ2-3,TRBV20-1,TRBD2,CSARTGGSSTDTQYF
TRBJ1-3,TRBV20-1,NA,CSAPSSSGNTIYF
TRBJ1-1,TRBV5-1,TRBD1,CASSLDQGVSTEAFF
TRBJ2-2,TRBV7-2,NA,CASSLKLGTGELFF
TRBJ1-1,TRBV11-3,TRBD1,CASSGVQGTWTEAFF
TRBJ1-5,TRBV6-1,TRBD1,CASGAVDRRSQPQHF
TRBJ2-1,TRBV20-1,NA,CSAPGRSSYNEQFF
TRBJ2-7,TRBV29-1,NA,CSVEEDRPYEQYF
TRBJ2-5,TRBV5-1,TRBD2,CASSLASSGGPSQETQYF
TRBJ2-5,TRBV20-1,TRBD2,CSAGVVGGETQYF
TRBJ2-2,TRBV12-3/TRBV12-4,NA,CASRLQNTGELFF
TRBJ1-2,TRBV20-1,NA,CSARDTQQGHGYTF
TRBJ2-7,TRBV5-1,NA,CASYRDPYEQYF
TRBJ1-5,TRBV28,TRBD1,CASSWGQGYFRPQHF
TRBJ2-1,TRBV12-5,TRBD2,CASGFGLAGGHEQFF
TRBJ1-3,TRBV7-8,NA,CASSLAGTPGNTIYF
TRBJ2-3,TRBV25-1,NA,CASSRAGGTDTQYF
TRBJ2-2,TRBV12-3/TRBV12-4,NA,CASSLIRLGDTGELFF
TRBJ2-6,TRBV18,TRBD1,CASSPDRVAGANVLTF
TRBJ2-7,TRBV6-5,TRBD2,CASKGGGAYEQYF
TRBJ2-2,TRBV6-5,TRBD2,CASRLAENTGELFF
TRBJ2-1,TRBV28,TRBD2,CASRLAGASYNEQFF
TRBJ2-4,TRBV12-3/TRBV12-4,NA,CASSLGTLAKNIQYF
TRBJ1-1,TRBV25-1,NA,CASSEYGGGTEAFF
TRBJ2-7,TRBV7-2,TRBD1,CASSSWTGYEQYF
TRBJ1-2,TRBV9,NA,CASSVEARANYGYTF
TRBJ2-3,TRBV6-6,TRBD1,CASSFPRTPGQRSDTQYF
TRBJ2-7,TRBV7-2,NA,CASSPSGQHYEQYF
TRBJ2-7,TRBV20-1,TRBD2,CSGRFSGGAYEQYF
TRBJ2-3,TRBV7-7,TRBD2,CASSLDPGGATTQYF
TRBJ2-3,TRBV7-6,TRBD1,CASSLVGTGFGTDTQYF
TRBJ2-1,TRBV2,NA,CASSSESYNEQFF
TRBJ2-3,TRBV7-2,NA,CASSQALGTDTQYF
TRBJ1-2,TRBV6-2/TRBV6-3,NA,CASEGPRAYGYTF
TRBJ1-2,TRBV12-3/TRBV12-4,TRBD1,CASSRRTGGLHYGYTF
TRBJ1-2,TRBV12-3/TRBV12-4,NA,CASSLDREYGYTF
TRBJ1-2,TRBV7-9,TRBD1,CASSLDMTGELGYTF